This T cell receptor beta chain was recorded in a study of T cell clonotyping in hematopoietic cell transplantation. Study-wide context: Recipients' pretransplant samples followed cytoreduction. General study findings and limits: At the given depth, recipient repertoires were over 95% de novo clonotypes. After transplant, recipient diversity fell while pathologically expanded clonotypes grew through day 180. CD4 and CD8 repertoire contributions could not be separated without sorting.

This CDR3 comprises 14 residues. Losses at the gene ends were 5 bases for V and 6 bases for J; bases not matched to a gene: 6. Germline CDR1 and CDR2: MNHEY and SVGAGI. Time point noted: recipient sample about 28 days before transplant, after cytoreduction. In regard to this clone: Its target is not known.

The data were produced by immunoSEQ multiplex PCR, yet TCRdb's version contains in-frame clones alone and is incomplete. The sample includes some 13,000 clones, 75% to 90% of them seen just once. This chain joins TRBV6-5 and TRBJ2-2; 7 bases map to TRBD1. The sequence was collected from a man in his 60s with acute myeloid leukemia. Some clones in this sample may be carry-over from other donors' samples. The sample was peripheral blood mononuclear cells, taken before stem cell transplant. The CDR3 DNA follows: TGTGCCAGCAGTGGGAGACAGGGATCCGGGGAGCTGTTTTTT. Protein: CASSGRQGSGELFF.